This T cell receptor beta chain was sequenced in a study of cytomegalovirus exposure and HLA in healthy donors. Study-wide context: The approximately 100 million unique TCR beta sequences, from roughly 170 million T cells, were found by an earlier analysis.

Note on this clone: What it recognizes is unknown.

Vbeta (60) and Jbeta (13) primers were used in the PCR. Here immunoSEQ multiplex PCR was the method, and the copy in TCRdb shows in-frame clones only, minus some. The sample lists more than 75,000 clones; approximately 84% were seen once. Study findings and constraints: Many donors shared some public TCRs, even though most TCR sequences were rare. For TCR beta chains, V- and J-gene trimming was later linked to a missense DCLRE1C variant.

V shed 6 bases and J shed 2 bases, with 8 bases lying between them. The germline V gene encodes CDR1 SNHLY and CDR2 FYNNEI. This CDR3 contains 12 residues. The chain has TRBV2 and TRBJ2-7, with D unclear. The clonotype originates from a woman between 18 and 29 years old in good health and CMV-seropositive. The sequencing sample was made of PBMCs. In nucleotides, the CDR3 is TGTGCCAGCAGCGCAGGAACCTACGAGCAGTACTTC. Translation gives CASSAGTYEQYF.